This T cell receptor (beta chain) was sequenced during a study of molecular identifiers for immune sequencing clone quantification. This CDR3 has 15 residues. The V end was cut by 7 bases, the J end by 5 bases, with 19 bases between. Previously described methods and listed TCR primers were employed for the bulk TCR libraries. TCRdb fed the PCR reads into MiXCR, producing one record per CDR3 protein. The table shows about 640,000 distinct CDR3 sequences, with just under 20% occurring only once. Study-wide findings and caveats: The study found clones above 20 RNA copies held over 97% of effector molecules and under 1% in naive cells.

Points on this clonotype: Its target is not known.

As CD8+CD4-CCR7+CD45RA+ cells, naive CD8 T cells were sorted. What was sequenced was naive CD8+ T cells from blood, with Jurkat cell RNA spiked in. Regarding subset: FACS-sorted CD8+CD4-CCR7+CD45RA+ naive T cells. The source of this sequence is a human donor in good health. Some libraries in this study had Jurkat cell RNA spiked in. The V and J genes are TRBV5-3 and TRBJ1-5; possibly TRBD1 for D (5 bases). TRBV5-3 is an ORF, and what it does is uncertain. For the CDR3, the DNA is TGTGCCAGAGACCTGAGTGGACATGGTCATCAGCCCCAGCATTTT. Residues: CARDLSGHGHQPQHF.